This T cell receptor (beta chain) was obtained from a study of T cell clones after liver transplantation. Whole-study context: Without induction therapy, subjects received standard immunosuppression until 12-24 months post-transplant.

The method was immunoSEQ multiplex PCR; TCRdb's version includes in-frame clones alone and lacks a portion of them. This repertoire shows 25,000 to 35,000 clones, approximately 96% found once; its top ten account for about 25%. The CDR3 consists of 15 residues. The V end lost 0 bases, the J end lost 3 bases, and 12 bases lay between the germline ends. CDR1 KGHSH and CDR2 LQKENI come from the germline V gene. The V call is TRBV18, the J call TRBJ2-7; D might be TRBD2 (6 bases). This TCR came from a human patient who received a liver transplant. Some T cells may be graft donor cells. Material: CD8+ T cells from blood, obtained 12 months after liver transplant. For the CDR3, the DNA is TGTGCCAGCTCACCACCGGATGTGGGAGGCTACGAGCAGTACTTC. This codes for CASSPPDVGGYEQYF.